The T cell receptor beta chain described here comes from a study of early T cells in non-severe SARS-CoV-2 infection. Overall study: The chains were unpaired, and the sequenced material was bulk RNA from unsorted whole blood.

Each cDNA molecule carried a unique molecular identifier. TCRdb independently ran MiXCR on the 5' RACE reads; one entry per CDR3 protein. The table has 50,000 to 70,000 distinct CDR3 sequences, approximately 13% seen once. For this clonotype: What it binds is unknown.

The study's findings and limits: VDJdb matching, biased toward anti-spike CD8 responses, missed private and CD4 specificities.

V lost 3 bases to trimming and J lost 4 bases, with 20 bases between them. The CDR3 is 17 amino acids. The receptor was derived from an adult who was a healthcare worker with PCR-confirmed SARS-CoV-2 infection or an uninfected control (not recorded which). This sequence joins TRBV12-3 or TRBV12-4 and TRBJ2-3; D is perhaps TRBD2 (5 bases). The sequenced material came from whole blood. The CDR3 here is CASSFIAGTLRPDTQYF. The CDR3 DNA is TGTGCCAGCAGTTTTATTGCGGGCACCCTCCGTCCAGATACGCAGTATTTT.